This T cell receptor (beta chain) stems from a study of long-term antiretroviral therapy in people with HIV. Study-wide results and limits: Relative to control repertoires, HIV repertoires exhibited narrower CDR3 length ranges. Those clones which expanded before ART made up the dominant part of the repertoire at all time points.

This clone was found once. Its matching antigen is unknown. Specimens carried about 0.85-10 million cryopreserved PBMC before DNA extraction. The assay used was immunoSEQ (version v3.0), run at survey level. Some clones are missing from TCRdb's copy, which holds only in-frame ones; the method was immunoSEQ multiplex PCR. The sample lists 20,000 to 25,000 clones, approximately 81% occurring once. Trimming removed 0 bases at V and 7 bases at J, with 12 bases between. The CDR3 is 15 amino acids. Germline CDR1 reads MNHEY; CDR2 reads SMNVEV (reference sequence). The sequence was obtained from a man aged 50 or older with HIV. Sample: unsorted PBMCs, taken at the start of antiretroviral therapy. The chain couples TRBV27 to TRBJ2-2, with D perhaps TRBD1 (6 bases). The CDR3 region is CASSLSAGTIGELFF. The DNA for the CDR3 is TGTGCCAGCAGTTTATCGGCAGGGACAATCGGGGAGCTGTTTTTT.